These T cell receptor beta chains were read from a single sample in a study of OX40 agonist ivuxolimab in advanced cancers. Measured with immunoSEQ multiplex PCR; TCRdb has only the in-frame clones, and not every one. The table has 45,000 to 65,000 clones, approximately 78% seen once. The sample in question was CD4+ or CD8+ T cells sorted from blood, obtained in a trial of the OX40 agonist ivuxolimab. These receptors were obtained from an adult with an advanced solid tumor such as melanoma, head and neck, liver or kidney cancer. CDR3s include the opening cysteine and the closing phenylalanine or tryptophan. The D gene is left open where the match is weak. Not every row has a clone size; where given, it reads once, few, many or a size class.

D	J	V	size	CDR3	DNA
NA	TRBJ1-5	TRBV6-1	NA	CASSAQRDVNQPQHF	TGTGCCAGCAGTGCGCAGAGGGACGTAAATCAGCCCCAGCATTTT
TRBD1	TRBJ2-7	TRBV10-3	NA	CAISAMDRSYSYEQYF	TGTGCCATCAGCGCCATGGACAGGAGTTACTCCTACGAGCAGTACTTC
TRBD1	TRBJ2-3	TRBV6-5	NA	CASSSPRTGADTQYF	TGTGCCAGCAGCTCCCCCCGCACAGGGGCGGATACGCAGTATTTT
NA	TRBJ2-1	TRBV5-1	NA	CASSLAGGDNEQFF	TGCGCCAGCAGCTTGGCTGGGGGAGATAATGAGCAGTTCTTC
NA	TRBJ2-6	TRBV18	once	CASSQRDSGANVLTF	TGTGCCAGCTCACAGAGGGACTCTGGGGCCAACGTCCTGACTTTC
TRBD1	TRBJ1-2	TRBV5-6	NA	CASSLGDREYGYTF	TGTGCCAGCAGCTTGGGCGACAGGGAATATGGCTACACCTTC
NA	TRBJ1-1	TRBV11-3	NA	CASAFSGAEGTEAFF	TGTGCCAGCGCATTCTCGGGGGCGGAGGGCACTGAAGCTTTCTTT
NA	TRBJ2-3	TRBV11-1	once	CASSPRPGSSDTQYF	TGTGCCAGCAGCCCCCGCCCAGGATCATCAGATACGCAGTATTTT
TRBD1	TRBJ2-3	TRBV6-1	NA	CASSEASGQGADTQYF	TGTGCCAGCAGTGAAGCGTCCGGACAGGGCGCAGATACGCAGTATTTT
NA	TRBJ1-1	TRBV6-5	NA	CASSYFSGQGNTEAFF	TGTGCCAGCAGTTACTTTTCCGGCCAGGGGAACACTGAAGCTTTCTTT
NA	TRBJ2-7	TRBV6-5	NA	CASSYDWGRSSYEQYF	TGTGCCAGCAGTTACGATTGGGGGCGCAGCTCCTACGAGCAGTACTTC
NA	TRBJ1-5	TRBV21-1	NA	CASSTTGGSATVVGNQPQHF	TGTGCCAGCAGCACCACAGGGGGTTCCGCGACCGTGGTAGGCAATCAGCCCCAGCATTTT
TRBD2	TRBJ2-7	TRBV4-2	once	CASSHRGGGGAIYEQYF	TGTGCCAGCAGCCATCGCGGTGGCGGGGGGGCCATCTACGAGCAGTACTTC
TRBD2	TRBJ2-1	TRBV4-1	medium-sized	CASSNDGGGAGWDEQFF	TGCGCCAGCAGCAATGACGGCGGGGGGGCAGGTTGGGATGAGCAGTTCTTC
NA	TRBJ1-6	TRBV6-4	few	CASSDSWQGDSPLHF	TGTGCCAGCAGTGACTCCTGGCAGGGAGACTCACCCCTCCACTTT
NA	TRBJ2-1	TRBV11-2	NA	CASSPARGANEQFF	TGTGCCAGCAGCCCAGCGAGAGGCGCCAATGAGCAGTTCTTC
TRBD2	TRBJ2-7	TRBV9	NA	CASSARLAGVGEQYF	TGTGCCAGCAGCGCCAGACTAGCGGGGGTCGGCGAGCAGTACTTC
NA	TRBJ1-1	TRBV16	NA	CASSQRPGLEAFF	TGTGCCAGCAGCCAAAGACCAGGTCTAGAAGCTTTCTTT
NA	TRBJ1-5	TRBV4-1	NA	CASSGTGTDYSNQPQHF	TGCGCCAGCAGCGGTACCGGGACGGATTATAGCAATCAGCCCCAGCATTTT
TRBD2	TRBJ2-5	TRBV5-4	NA	CASSFGGLAGGFETQYF	TGTGCCAGCAGCTTTGGTGGACTAGCGGGGGGGTTTGAGACCCAGTACTTC
TRBD2	TRBJ2-5	TRBV27	NA	CASIVREGQETQYF	TGTGCCAGCATAGTGAGGGAGGGTCAAGAGACCCAGTACTTC
NA	TRBJ2-7	TRBV5-6	NA	CASSLAGDTNEQYF	TGTGCCAGCAGCTTGGCCGGTGACACGAACGAGCAGTACTTC